The clone carrying this T cell receptor (beta chain) was seen only once. Its matching antigen is unknown. This CDR3 is built from 12 residues. Germline V gives CDR1 SGHTA, CDR2 FQGNSA. V lost 5 bases to trimming and J lost 3 bases, with 8 bases between them. The sample comes from a study of T cell responses to AZD1222 COVID-19 vaccine. Clones were read by immunoSEQ multiplex PCR, and TCRdb kept only the in-frame ones, dropping some. The profile shows fewer than 150,000 clones, more than 80% of them singletons. General study results and limits: The donors showed a predominance of white British ancestry and of females, with possible underestimation of clonal diversity. Baseline seropositives among AZD1222 recipients totaled only 5 or 6. In all cases, repertoires were sampled only after the peak T cell response. Spike regions recognized by vaccine-associated CD4 TCRs spanned the protein, led by 160-218 and 743-854.

This TCR was sampled from an adult in good health. The sample in question was peripheral blood, obtained on day 0 of AZD1222 vaccination. The chain has TRBV7-2 and TRBJ2-7, with D uncertain. The CDR3 reads CASSPTFYEQYF. The CDR3 DNA reads TGTGCCAGCAGCCCGACTTTCTACGAGCAGTACTTC.